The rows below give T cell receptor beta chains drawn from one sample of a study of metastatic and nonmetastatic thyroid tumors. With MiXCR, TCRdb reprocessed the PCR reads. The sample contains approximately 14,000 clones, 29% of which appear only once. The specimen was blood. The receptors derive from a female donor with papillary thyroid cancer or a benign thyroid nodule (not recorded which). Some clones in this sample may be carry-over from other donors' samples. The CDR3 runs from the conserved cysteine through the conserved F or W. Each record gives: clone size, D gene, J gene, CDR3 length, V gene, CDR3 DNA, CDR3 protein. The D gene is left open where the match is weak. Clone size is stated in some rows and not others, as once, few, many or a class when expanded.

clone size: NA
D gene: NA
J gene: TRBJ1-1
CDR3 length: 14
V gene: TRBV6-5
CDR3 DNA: TGTGCCAGCAGTTCGGGGGGAATGAACACTGAAGCTTTCTTT
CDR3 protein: CASSSGGMNTEAFF

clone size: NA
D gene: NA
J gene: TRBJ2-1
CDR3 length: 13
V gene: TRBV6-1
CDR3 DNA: TGTGCCAGCAGTGGGGTCAGCAACAATGAGCAGTTCTTC
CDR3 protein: CASSGVSNNEQFF

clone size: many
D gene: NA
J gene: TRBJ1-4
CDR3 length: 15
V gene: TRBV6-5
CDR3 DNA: TGTGCCAGCAGTTACGTGAGGAGAAGAAATGAAAAACTGTTTTTT
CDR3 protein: CASSYVRRRNEKLFF

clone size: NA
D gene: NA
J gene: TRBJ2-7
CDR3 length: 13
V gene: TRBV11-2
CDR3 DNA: TGTGCCAGCAGCTTAGGGTCTTCCTACGAGCAGTACTTC
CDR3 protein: CASSLGSSYEQYF

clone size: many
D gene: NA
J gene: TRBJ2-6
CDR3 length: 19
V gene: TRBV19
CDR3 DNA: TGTGCCAGTAGTGCGTCGGGGTTACTATTCTCCTCTGGGGCCAACGTCCTGACTTTC
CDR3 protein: CASSASGLLFSSGANVLTF

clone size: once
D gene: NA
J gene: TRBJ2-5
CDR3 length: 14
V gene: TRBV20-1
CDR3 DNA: TGCAGTGCTAGGACAGACCTACGTGCGGAGACCCAGTACTTC
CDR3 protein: CSARTDLRAETQYF

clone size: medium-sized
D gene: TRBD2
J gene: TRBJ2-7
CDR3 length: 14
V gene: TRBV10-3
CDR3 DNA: TGTGCCATCAGAACTAATAGCGGGAGTAACGAGCAGTACTTC
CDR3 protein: CAIRTNSGSNEQYF

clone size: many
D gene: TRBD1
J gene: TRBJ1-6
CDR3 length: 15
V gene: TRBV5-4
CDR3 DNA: TGTGCCAGCAGCCCTGGGGGACAGAGGAGTTCACCCCTCCACTTT
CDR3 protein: CASSPGGQRSSPLHF

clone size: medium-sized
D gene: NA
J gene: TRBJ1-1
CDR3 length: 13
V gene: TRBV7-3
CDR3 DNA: TGTGCCAGCAGCGCCACAGTAAACACTGAAGCTTTCTTT
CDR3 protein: CASSATVNTEAFF

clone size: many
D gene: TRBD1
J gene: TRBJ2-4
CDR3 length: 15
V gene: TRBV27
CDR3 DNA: TGTGCCAGCATGGGGCTAGGGACAGTATTTAACATTCAGTACTTC
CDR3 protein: CASMGLGTVFNIQYF

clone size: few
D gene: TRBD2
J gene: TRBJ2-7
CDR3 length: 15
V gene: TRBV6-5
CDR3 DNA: TGTGCCAGCAGTTACCCGGGACTAGCGGGAGTCGAGCAGTACTTC
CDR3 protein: CASSYPGLAGVEQYF

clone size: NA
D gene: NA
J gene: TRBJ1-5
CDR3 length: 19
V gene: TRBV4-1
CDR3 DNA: TGCGCCAGCAGCCAAGATCCCCCCCCGACAGTCGGCACAAATCAGCCCCAGCATTTT
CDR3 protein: CASSQDPPPTVGTNQPQHF

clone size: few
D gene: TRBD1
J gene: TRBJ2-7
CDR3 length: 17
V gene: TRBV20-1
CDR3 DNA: TGCAGTGCTAGCCCCGGGACAGCCGCGTCGTCTCCCTACGAGCAGTACTTC
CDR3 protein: CSASPGTAASSPYEQYF

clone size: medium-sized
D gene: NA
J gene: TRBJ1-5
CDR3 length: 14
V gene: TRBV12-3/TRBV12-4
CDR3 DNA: TGTGCCAGCAGTTTGTTATGGGTCAATCAGCCCCAGCATTTT
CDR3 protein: CASSLLWVNQPQHF

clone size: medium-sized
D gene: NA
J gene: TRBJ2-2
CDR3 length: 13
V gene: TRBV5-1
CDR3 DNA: TGCGCCAGCAGCCTAGGGGGCACCGGGGAGCTGTTTTTT
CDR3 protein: CASSLGGTGELFF

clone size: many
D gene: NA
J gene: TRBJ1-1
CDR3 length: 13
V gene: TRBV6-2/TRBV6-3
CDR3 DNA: TGTGCCAGCAGTTACTGGGGTAACACTGAAGCTTTCTTT
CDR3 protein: CASSYWGNTEAFF

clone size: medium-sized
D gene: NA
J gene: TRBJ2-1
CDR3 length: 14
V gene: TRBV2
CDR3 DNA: TGTGCCAGCAGCGGACAGACTAGTTACAATGAGCAGTTCTTC
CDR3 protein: CASSGQTSYNEQFF

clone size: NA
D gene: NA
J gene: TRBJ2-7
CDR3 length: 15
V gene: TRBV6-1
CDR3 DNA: TGTGCCAGCAGTACGCAACGCAGGGCGTCTTACGAGCAGTACTTC
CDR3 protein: CASSTQRRASYEQYF

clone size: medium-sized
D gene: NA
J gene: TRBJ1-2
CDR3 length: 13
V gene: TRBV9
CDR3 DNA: TGTGCCAGCAGCGGGATAGGGGGGAACGGCTACACCTTC
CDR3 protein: CASSGIGGNGYTF

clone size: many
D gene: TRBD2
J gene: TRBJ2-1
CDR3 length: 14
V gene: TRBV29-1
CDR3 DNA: TGCAGCGCCACCAACTCGGGGGGTTACAATGAGCAGTTCTTC
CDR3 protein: CSATNSGGYNEQFF

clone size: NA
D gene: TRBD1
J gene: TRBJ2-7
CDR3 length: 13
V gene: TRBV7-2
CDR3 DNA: TGTGCCAGCAGCTCCGGGGACAGTTGGGAGCAGTACTTC
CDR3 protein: CASSSGDSWEQYF

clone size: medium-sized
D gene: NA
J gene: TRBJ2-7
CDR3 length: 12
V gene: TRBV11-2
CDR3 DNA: TGTGCCAGCAGCCCCACAGGCTACGAGCAGTACTTC
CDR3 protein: CASSPTGYEQYF

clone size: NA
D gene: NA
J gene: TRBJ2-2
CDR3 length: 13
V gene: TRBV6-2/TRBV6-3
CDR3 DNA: TGTGCCAGCAGGGGAGGTGGTTCCGGGGAGCTGTTTTTT
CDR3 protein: CASRGGGSGELFF

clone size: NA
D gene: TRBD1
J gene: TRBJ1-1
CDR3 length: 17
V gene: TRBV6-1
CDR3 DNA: TGTGCCAGCAGCCCCCGGACAGGGGGCAGTGGAAACACTGAAGCTTTCTTT
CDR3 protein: CASSPRTGGSGNTEAFF

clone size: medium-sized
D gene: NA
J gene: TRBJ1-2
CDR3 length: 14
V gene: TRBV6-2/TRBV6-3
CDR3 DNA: TGTGCCAGCTGGCCGGATAATCCACCCTATGGCTACACCTTC
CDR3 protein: CASWPDNPPYGYTF

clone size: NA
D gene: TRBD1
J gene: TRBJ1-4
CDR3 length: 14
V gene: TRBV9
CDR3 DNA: TGTGCCAGCAGCCCCGACAGGGGGCCTGAAAAACTGTTTTTT
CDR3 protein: CASSPDRGPEKLFF

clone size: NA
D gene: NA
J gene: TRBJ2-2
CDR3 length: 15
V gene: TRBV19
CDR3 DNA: TGTGCCAGTAGTATAGTGGCAGGGAAGGCCGGGGAGCTGTTTTTT
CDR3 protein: CASSIVAGKAGELFF

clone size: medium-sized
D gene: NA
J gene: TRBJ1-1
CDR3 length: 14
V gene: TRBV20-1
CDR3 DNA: TGCAGTGCTAGAGAGCAGGGGATTAGGACTGAAGCTTTCTTT
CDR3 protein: CSAREQGIRTEAFF

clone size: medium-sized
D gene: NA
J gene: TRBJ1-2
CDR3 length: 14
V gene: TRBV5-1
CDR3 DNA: TGCGCCAGCAGCTTGGGGGGCAGGTCCTATGGCTACACCTTC
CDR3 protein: CASSLGGRSYGYTF

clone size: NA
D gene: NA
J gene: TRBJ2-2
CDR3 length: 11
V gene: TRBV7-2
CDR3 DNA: TGTGCCAGCAGGTTCACCGGGAAGCTGTCTTTT
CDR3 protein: CASRFTGKLSF

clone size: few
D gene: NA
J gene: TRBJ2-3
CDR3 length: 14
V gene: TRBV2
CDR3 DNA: TGTGCCAGCAGTGGGGGATTACGCACAGATACGCAGTATTTT
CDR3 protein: CASSGGLRTDTQYF

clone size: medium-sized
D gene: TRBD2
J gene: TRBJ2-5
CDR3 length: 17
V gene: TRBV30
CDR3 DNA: TGTGCCTGGAGCTGCGGGAGGTATCCTTTCCTTTTAGAGACCCAGTACTTC
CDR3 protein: CAWSCGRYPFLLETQYF

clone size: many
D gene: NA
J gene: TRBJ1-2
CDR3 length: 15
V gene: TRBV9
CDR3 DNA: TGTGCCAGCAGCGTAGACGGGGGACCCTACTATGGCTACACCTTC
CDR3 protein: CASSVDGGPYYGYTF

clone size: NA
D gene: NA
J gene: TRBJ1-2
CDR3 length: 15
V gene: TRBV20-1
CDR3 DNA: TGCAGTGGTAGAGAATATCCCGAGGCTCACTTTGGCTACACCTTC
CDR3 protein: CSGREYPEAHFGYTF

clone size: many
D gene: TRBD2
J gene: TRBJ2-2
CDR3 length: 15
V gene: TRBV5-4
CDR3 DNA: TGTGCCAGCAGCTCTAGCGGGATAGTAACCGGGGAGCTGTTTTTT
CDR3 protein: CASSSSGIVTGELFF

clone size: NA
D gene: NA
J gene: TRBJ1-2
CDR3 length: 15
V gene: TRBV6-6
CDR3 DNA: TGTGCCAGCAGTTCCTCTGGACCCATTGGGCTTGGCTACACCTTC
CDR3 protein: CASSSSGPIGLGYTF

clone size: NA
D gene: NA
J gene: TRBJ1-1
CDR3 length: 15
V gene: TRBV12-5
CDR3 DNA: TGTGCTAGTGGTTTTGGCAGGGGTCAAGTCTCTGAAGCTTTCTTT
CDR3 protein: CASGFGRGQVSEAFF

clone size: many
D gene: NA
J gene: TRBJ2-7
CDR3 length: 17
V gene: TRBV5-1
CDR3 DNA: TGCGCCAGCAGCCGACGAGTGTCGGGGTCTACCGTCGGCGAGCAGTACTTC
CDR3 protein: CASSRRVSGSTVGEQYF

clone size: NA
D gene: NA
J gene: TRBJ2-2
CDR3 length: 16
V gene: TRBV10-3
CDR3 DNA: TGTGCCATCAGCCCTCTTAGCGGATCGAACACCGGGGAGCTGTTTTTT
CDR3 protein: CAISPLSGSNTGELFF

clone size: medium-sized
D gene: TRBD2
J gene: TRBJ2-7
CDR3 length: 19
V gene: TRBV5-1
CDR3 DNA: TGCGCCAGCAGCAGGGGGACCCTAGCGGGGGGGCCGGTATCCTACGAGCAGTACTTC
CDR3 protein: CASSRGTLAGGPVSYEQYF

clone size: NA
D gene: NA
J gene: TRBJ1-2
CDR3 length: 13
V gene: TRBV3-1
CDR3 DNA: TGTGCCAGCAGCCAAGCCAGGACCTATGGCTACACCTTC
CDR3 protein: CASSQARTYGYTF

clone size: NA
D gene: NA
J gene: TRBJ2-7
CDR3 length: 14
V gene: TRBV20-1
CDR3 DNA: TGCAGTGCTGGGGGGGGACAGGTGGCGGGAGAGCAGTACTTC
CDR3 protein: CSAGGGQVAGEQYF

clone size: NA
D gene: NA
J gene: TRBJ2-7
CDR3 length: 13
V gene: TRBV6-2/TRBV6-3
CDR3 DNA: TGTGCCAGCAGTCACCGGGCCCGCTACGAGCAGTACTTC
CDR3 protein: CASSHRARYEQYF